A selection of T cell receptor beta chains follows, all from one sample in a study of blood T cell repertoires in COVID-19. Data came from immunoSEQ multiplex PCR; TCRdb stores just in-frame clones and leaves some out. Here the sample spans about 150,000 clones, over 60% being singletons. Sequencing input: peripheral blood. The receptors were sampled from an elderly woman with acute or convalescent COVID-19. CDR3s include the opening cysteine and the closing phenylalanine or tryptophan. Each record gives: V gene, J gene, clone size, D gene, CDR3 DNA, CDR3 protein. D genes are given only for firm matches. Clone size is given for some rows only: seen once, a few or many times, or a class if the clone is expanded.

TRBV7-8,TRBJ2-5,few,NA,TGTGCCAGCAGCTTAGCGCGGCTAGCACTACCCCAAGAGACCCAGTACTTC,CASSLARLALPQETQYF
TRBV6-5,TRBJ2-1,NA,TRBD2,TGTGCCAGCGCGGGAGAGGGTGAGCAGTTCTTC,CASAGEGEQFF
TRBV19,TRBJ1-2,NA,TRBD1,TGTGCCAGTAGTTCCGGACAGGGGGAAGGCTACACCTTC,CASSSGQGEGYTF
TRBV6-6,TRBJ1-2,NA,TRBD1,TGTGCCAGCAGTTCGGACAGGGTTCTATATGGCTACACCTTC,CASSSDRVLYGYTF
TRBV3-1/TRBV3-2,TRBJ2-3,NA,TRBD1,TGTGCCAGCAGCCAACAGGGGGCGCCTAGCACAGATACGCAGTATTTT,CASSQQGAPSTDTQYF
TRBV6-5,TRBJ1-1,NA,NA,TGTGCCAGCAGTTACTCGGGGACTGCGAACACTGAAGCTTTCTTT,CASSYSGTANTEAFF
TRBV2,TRBJ1-1,NA,NA,TGTGCCAGCACCCAGAAGGGAGGAAAGGCAGAAGCTTTCTTT,CASTQKGGKAEAFF
TRBV11-3,TRBJ1-1,NA,NA,TGTGCCAGCAGCTTAGGACACCTTACTGAAGCTTTCTTT,CASSLGHLTEAFF
TRBV18,TRBJ2-5,NA,TRBD1,TGTGCCAGCTCACCCCGGGACAGAGGAGAGACCCAGTACTTC,CASSPRDRGETQYF
TRBV5-4,TRBJ2-5,NA,TRBD2,TGTGCCAGCAGCTTTCGGCTAGCGGGCCAAGAGACCCAGTACTTC,CASSFRLAGQETQYF
TRBV14,TRBJ2-7,once,NA,TGTGCCAGCAGCCCGTTCGGACAGCTCTTACGAGGCGAGCAGTACTTC,CASSPFGQLLRGEQYF